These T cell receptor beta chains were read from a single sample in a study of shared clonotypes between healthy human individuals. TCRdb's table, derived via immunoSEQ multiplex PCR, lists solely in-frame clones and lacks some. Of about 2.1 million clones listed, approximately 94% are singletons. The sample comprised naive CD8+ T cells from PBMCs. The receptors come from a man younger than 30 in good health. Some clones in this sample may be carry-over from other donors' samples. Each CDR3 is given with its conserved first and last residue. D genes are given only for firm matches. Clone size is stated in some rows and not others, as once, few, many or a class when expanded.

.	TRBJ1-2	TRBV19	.	TGTGCCAGTACCACCTCTGAGAGGGGGAGCTATGGCTACACCTTC	CASTTSERGSYGYTF
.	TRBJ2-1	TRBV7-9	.	TGTGCCAGCAGCTTAGTATCGTCTAACAATGAGCAGTTCTTC	CASSLVSSNNEQFF
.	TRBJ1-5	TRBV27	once	TGTGCCAGCAGTGTCAACAGGGCGGATCGCAATCAGCCCCAGCATTTT	CASSVNRADRNQPQHF
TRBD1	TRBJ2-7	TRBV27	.	TGTGCCACTTCAGGGACAGGGTATATCTACGAGCAGTACTTC	CATSGTGYIYEQYF
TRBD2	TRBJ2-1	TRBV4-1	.	TGCGCCAGCAGCCAAGACCCACTAGCGGGAGGCAATGAGCAGTTCTTC	CASSQDPLAGGNEQFF
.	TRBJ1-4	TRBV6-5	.	TGTGCCACCACCCGGGGTGCTAATGAAAAACTGTTTTTT	CATTRGANEKLFF
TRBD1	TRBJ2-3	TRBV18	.	TGTGCCAGCTCACCGACGCCGGGACAGGCAGTATATACGCAGTATTTT	CASSPTPGQAVYTQYF
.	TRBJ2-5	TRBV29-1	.	TGCAGCGTTTGGGCAGGGGCCCGTCAAGAGACCCAGTACTTC	CSVWAGARQETQYF
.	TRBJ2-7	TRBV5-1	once	TGCGCCAGCGGAACGAGGGGCGTTGGCGAGCAGTACTTC	CASGTRGVGEQYF
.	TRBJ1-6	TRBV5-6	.	TGTGCCAGCAGCCTTGGTCTTCGGGCCCTCCACTTT	CASSLGLRALHF
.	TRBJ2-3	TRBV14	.	TGTGCCAGCAGCCAAGGGAGACCATACACAGATACGCAGTATTTT	CASSQGRPYTDTQYF
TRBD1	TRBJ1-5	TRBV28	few	TGTGCCAGCAGCCCTGGACAGGGAAACCAGCCCCAGCATTTT	CASSPGQGNQPQHF
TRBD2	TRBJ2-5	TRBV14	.	TGTGCCAGCAGCCTGAGGACTAGCGGGACCCAAGAGACCCAGTACTTC	CASSLRTSGTQETQYF
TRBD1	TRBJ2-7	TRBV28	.	TGTGCCAGCAGGTCGGACAGGGGGCTGCGGGAGCAGTACTTC	CASRSDRGLREQYF
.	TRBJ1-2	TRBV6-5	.	TGTGCCAGCAGTTACCGTCCCCAGGCTTATGGCTACACCTTC	CASSYRPQAYGYTF
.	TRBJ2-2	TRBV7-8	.	TGTGCCAGCCCCCCGACGGGAGTGAAATATCCCGGGGAGCTGTTTTTT	CASPPTGVKYPGELFF
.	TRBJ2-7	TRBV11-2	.	TGTGCCAGCAGCTTAGGCCCGGTCTACGAGCAGTACTTC	CASSLGPVYEQYF
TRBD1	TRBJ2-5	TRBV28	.	TGTGCCAGCAGAGTATGGACAGGGGGACCTCAAGAGACCCAGTACTTC	CASRVWTGGPQETQYF